These 24 T cell receptor beta chains came from one sample sequenced in a study of shared clonotypes between healthy human individuals. Some clones are missing from TCRdb's copy, which holds only in-frame ones; the method was immunoSEQ multiplex PCR. The sample shows 600,000 to 800,000 clones, over 55% of them seen only once. Sample: memory CD4+ T cells sorted from blood. Subset given: CD45RA-negative fraction. These receptors were taken from a woman aged 25 to 39 in good health.

The chain recombines TRBV14 with TRBJ2-1; tentatively, D is TRBD1 (6 bases). The CDR3 sequence is 18 residues long. The V gene's germline CDR1 is SGHDN and CDR2 FVKESK. Deletions cut 0 bases from V and 0 bases from J, with 15 bases between. CDR3 nucleotide sequence: TGTGCCAGCAGCCAAGATCCCGGGACAACCATCTCCTACAATGAGCAGTTCTTC. Translating gives CASSQDPGTTISYNEQFF.

The rearrangement joins TRBV11-3 to TRBJ2-3; tentative D call: TRBD2 (6 bases). Germline V gene lookup returns CDR1 SGHNT and CDR2 YENEEA. This CDR3 comprises 13 residues. The germline V and J ends were trimmed by 4 bases and 6 bases, with 11 bases remaining between them. In DNA form, the CDR3 reads TGTGCCAGCAGCTCCTCACGGGGGGATACGCAGTATTTT. Translating it yields CASSSSRGDTQYF.

This chain links TRBV10-1 with TRBJ2-7; no reliable D call. The CDR3 spans 14 residues. Germline CDR1 WNHNN, CDR2 SYGVQD (reference sequence). Trimming took off 0 bases at V and 0 bases at J, with 6 bases between the two ends. CDR3 in amino acids: CASSESLLSYEQYF. The CDR3 DNA is TGCGCCAGCAGTGAGTCGTTACTCTCCTACGAGCAGTACTTC.

There are many counts of this clone. The rearrangement uses TRBV28 and TRBJ1-1; D gene ambiguous. Trimming removed 4 bases from V and 0 bases from J, with 15 bases in between. CDR3 size: 16 residues. Per the germline V gene, CDR1 is MDHEN and CDR2 is SYDVKM. The CDR3 DNA reads TGTGCCAGCAGTTCGACCTTCGGGCAGGTGAACACTGAAGCTTTCTTT. Residues: CASSSTFGQVNTEAFF.

The chain combines TRBV19 with TRBJ2-1; possibly TRBD1 or TRBD2 for D (5 bases each). The V end lost 9 bases, the J end lost 6 bases, and 18 bases lay between the germline ends. In germline, CDR1 is LNHDA, CDR2 SQIVND (reference sequence). There are 14 residues in the CDR3. The CDR3 loop is CASPHIRDLNEQFF. In DNA, the CDR3 is TGTGCCAGCCCGCATATCCGGGACCTCAATGAGCAGTTCTTC.

V and J are TRBV7-2 and TRBJ2-5; possibly TRBD1 or TRBD2 for D (7 bases each). The V end was cut by 1 base, the J end by 1 base, with 16 bases between. The CDR3 sequence is 17 residues long. Germline V gene lookup returns CDR1 SGHTA and CDR2 FQGNSA. This CDR3 reads CASSLVVAGGGQETQYF. CDR3 bases: TGTGCCAGCAGCTTAGTTGTGGCAGGGGGGGGCCAAGAGACCCAGTACTTC.

The chain carries TRBV5-1 and TRBJ1-4, with D possibly matching TRBD1 (5 bases). The V end lost 5 bases, the J end lost 7 bases, and 15 bases lay between the germline ends. The CDR3 length is 14 residues. Germline V gene data show CDR1 as SGHRS and CDR2 as YFSETQ. CDR3 coding DNA: TGCGCCAGCAGGGAACAGGACGGGGGTGAAAAACTGTTTTTT. It specifies CASREQDGGEKLFF.

This clone was detected a few times. V and J are TRBV28 and TRBJ2-7; TRBD2 matches at 8 bases. The CDR3 loop spans 13 amino acids. Per the germline V gene, CDR1 is MDHEN and CDR2 is SYDVKM. DNA for the CDR3: TGTGCAGCCCAGCCCGGGAGGGGCTACGAGCAGTACTTC. This sequence encodes CAAQPGRGYEQYF.

The chain employs TRBV7-2 and TRBJ2-2; D gene uncertain. V was shortened by 7 bases and J by 0 bases, with 12 bases between the two germline ends. The CDR3 loop spans 15 amino acids. Germline CDR1 reads SGHTA; CDR2 reads FQGNSA. CDR3 loop: CASTLQSANTGELFF. CDR3 DNA sequence: TGTGCCAGCACCCTTCAAAGCGCGAACACCGGGGAGCTGTTTTTT.

The chain recombines TRBV6-1 with TRBJ1-5, with unresolved D. CDR3 size: 15 residues. V lost 6 bases, J lost 0 bases, and 12 bases lay in between. The V gene's germline CDR1 is MNHNS and CDR2 SASEGT. The CDR3 loop is CASRGEPVSNQPQHF. Here the CDR3 DNA reads TGTGCCAGCAGGGGAGAGCCCGTTAGCAATCAGCCCCAGCATTTT.

The rearrangement links TRBV4-1 to TRBJ2-4, with D hard to call. Germline CDR1 reads MGHRA; CDR2 reads YSYEKL. The CDR3 sequence is 17 residues long. With 4 bases removed from V and 0 bases from J, the gap between germline ends came to 16 bases. CDR3 sequence: CASSPDLGRAAKNIQYF. DNA for the CDR3: TGCGCCAGCAGCCCAGACCTCGGGCGAGCAGCCAAAAACATTCAGTACTTC.

V and J are TRBV7-2 and TRBJ2-6; no firm D call. The length of the CDR3 is 19 residues. From germline, CDR1 is SGHTA and CDR2 FQGNSA. Trimming cost V 3 bases and J 0 bases, with 18 bases left between them. CDR3 region: CASSFAQKLFLSGANVLTF. The DNA for the CDR3 is TGTGCCAGCAGCTTCGCTCAAAAGTTATTCCTCTCTGGGGCCAACGTCCTGACTTTC.

The chain links TRBV5-4 to TRBJ1-3; D gene unclear. This CDR3 spans 14 amino acids. Germline assignment: CDR1 SGHNT and CDR2 YYREEE (reference sequence). V was clipped by 0 bases and J by 3 bases, with 7 bases between them. The CDR3 DNA reads as TGTGCCAGCAGCTTGGCCGGGTTTGGAAACACCATATATTTT. Amino acids: CASSLAGFGNTIYF.

This clone appeared a few times. This chain uses TRBV7-2 with TRBJ2-4; D is unclear. The CDR3 runs to 14 residues. Trimming removed 4 bases from V and 7 bases from J, with 14 bases in between. Germline loops: CDR1 SGHTA, CDR2 FQGNSA. The CDR3 nucleotides are TGTGCCAGCAGCTCGTGGACGGCGTGGAACATTCAGTACTTC. Protein sequence: CASSSWTAWNIQYF.

The chain links TRBV7-2 to TRBJ2-3; 10 bases match TRBD2. Germline-derived CDR1 and CDR2 are SGHTA and FQGNSA. The CDR3 covers 16 residues. Unmatched junction bases numbered 7, after V lost 5 bases and J lost 2 bases. The CDR3 nucleotides read TGTGCCAGCAGCCCAGGACTAGCGGCGGACACAGATACGCAGTATTTT. This sequence encodes CASSPGLAADTDTQYF.

V and J are TRBV28 and TRBJ2-7; no clear D gene. CDR1 is MDHEN and CDR2 is SYDVKM in the germline V gene. V was shortened by 6 bases and J by 2 bases, with 20 bases between the two germline ends. This CDR3 is built from 16 residues. CDR3 region: CASSLGQVFSAYEQYF. DNA of the CDR3: TGTGCCAGCAGCCTAGGTCAAGTGTTCTCGGCCTACGAGCAGTACTTC.

This clone was recorded a few times. This chain uses TRBV7-3 with TRBJ2-1, with D uncertain. CDR1 SGHTA and CDR2 FQGTGA come from the germline V gene. The CDR3 has 12 residues. V shed 5 bases and J shed 8 bases, with 10 bases lying between them. As DNA, the CDR3 is TGTGCCAGCAGCCGGCATGGTTATGAGCAGTTCTTC. Translating gives CASSRHGYEQFF.

The chain recombines TRBV18 with TRBJ2-6, with D perhaps matching TRBD1 or TRBD2 (5 bases each). The CDR3 is made up of 19 amino acids. Germline loops: CDR1 KGHSH, CDR2 LQKENI. V lost 0 bases, J lost 0 bases, and 15 bases lay in between. CDR3 region: CASSPPGVQASSGANVLTF. The CDR3 region has the DNA TGTGCCAGCTCACCACCGGGGGTACAGGCTAGCTCTGGGGCCAACGTCCTGACTTTC.

This clone appeared once. The chain joins TRBV11-2 to TRBJ2-7; 8 nucleotides match TRBD1. With V trimmed by 2 bases and J by 4 bases, 4 bases remained unmatched. The CDR3 has 14 residues. CDR1 is SGHAT, CDR2 FQNNGV, per germline. The CDR3 sequence: CASSLTTGAYEQYF. Here the CDR3 DNA reads TGTGCCAGCAGCTTAACGACAGGGGCGTACGAGCAGTACTTC.

This rearrangement joins TRBV28 to TRBJ2-1; possible D gene TRBD2, 6 bases. The CDR3 has 13 amino acids. The germline V gene has CDR1 MDHEN and CDR2 SYDVKM. V lost 2 bases, J lost 13 bases, and 15 bases lay in between. CDR3 DNA sequence: TGTGCCAGCAGTTTACCACTCCCGGGAGTTCAGTTCTTC. It codes for CASSLPLPGVQFF.

This rearrangement joins TRBV18 to TRBJ2-1; possible D gene TRBD2, 6 bases. CDR3 length equals 15 residues. V lost 3 bases to trimming and J lost 7 bases, with 16 bases between them. Germline V lookup: CDR1 KGHSH, CDR2 LQKENI. CDR3: CASSPGAGYRNEQFF. The CDR3 nucleotides read TGTGCCAGCTCACCCGGGGCGGGGTATAGAAATGAGCAGTTCTTC.

V usage is TRBV5-1 and J usage is TRBJ2-3, with D possibly TRBD1 on 5 matching bases. V was shortened by 0 bases and J by 2 bases, with 13 bases between the two germline ends. This CDR3 is built from 16 residues. Germline assignment: CDR1 SGHRS and CDR2 YFSETQ. CDR3 in DNA: TGCGCCAGCAGCTTGGCCGCTCCAGGGAACACAGATACGCAGTATTTT. It encodes CASSLAAPGNTDTQYF. Full variable domain (missing parts from reference TRBV5-1 and TRBJ2-3): KAGVTQTPRYLIKTRGQQVTLSCSPISGHRSVSWYQQTPGQGLQFLFEYFSETQRNKGNFPGRFSGRQFSNSRSEMNVSTLELGDSALYLCASSLAAPGNTDTQYFGPGTRLTVL.

In this sample, this clone turned up many times. The sample has other DNA sequences that encode this CDR3 too. The chain couples TRBV2 to TRBJ1-1; 7 positions agree with TRBD1. The CDR3 is 13 residues long. Trimming removed 8 bases from V and 0 bases from J; junction bases left unmatched: 3. CDR1 is SNHLY and CDR2 is FYNNEI in the germline V gene. The CDR3 region has the DNA TGTGCCAGCCGGGGACAGATGAACACTGAAGCTTTCTTT. Its protein product is CASRGQMNTEAFF. The complete variable domain, with remaining parts taken from reference TRBV2 and TRBJ1-1, reads EPEVTQTPSHQVTQMGQEVILRCVPISNHLYFYWYRQILGQKVEFLVSFYNNEISEKSEIFDDQFSVERPDGSNFTLKIRSTKLEDSAMYFCASRGQMNTEAFFGQGTRLTVV.

This chain links TRBV7-2 with TRBJ1-1; 9 nucleotides align to TRBD1. Germline V lookup: CDR1 SGHTA, CDR2 FQGNSA. V shed 4 bases and J 6 bases; nucleotides not matched to a gene: 9. There are 15 residues in the CDR3. The DNA of the CDR3 is TGTGCCAGCAGCTCACAGGGGGCCCCTCTCGCTGAAGCTTTCTTT. It encodes CASSSQGAPLAEAFF.